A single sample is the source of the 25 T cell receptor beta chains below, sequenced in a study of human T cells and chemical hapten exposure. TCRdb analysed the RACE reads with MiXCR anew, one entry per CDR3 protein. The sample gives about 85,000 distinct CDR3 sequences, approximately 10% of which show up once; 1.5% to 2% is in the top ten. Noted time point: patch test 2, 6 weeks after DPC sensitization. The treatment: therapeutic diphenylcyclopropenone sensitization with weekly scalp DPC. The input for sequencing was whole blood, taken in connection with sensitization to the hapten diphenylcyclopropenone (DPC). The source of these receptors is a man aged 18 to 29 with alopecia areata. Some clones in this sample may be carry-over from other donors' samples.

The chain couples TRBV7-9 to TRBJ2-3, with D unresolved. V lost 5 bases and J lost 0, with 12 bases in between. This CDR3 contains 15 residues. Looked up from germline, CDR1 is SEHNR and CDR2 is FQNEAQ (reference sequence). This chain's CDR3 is CASSQMVESTDTQYF. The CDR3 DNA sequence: TGTGCCAGCAGCCAAATGGTGGAAAGCACAGATACGCAGTATTTT.

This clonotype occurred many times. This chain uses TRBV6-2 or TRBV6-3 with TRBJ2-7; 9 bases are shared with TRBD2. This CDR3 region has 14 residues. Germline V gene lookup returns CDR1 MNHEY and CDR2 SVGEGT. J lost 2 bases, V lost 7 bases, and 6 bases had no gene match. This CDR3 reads CASNLAGPAYEQYF. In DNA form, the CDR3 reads TGTGCCAGCAACCTAGCGGGGCCCGCCTACGAGCAGTACTTC.

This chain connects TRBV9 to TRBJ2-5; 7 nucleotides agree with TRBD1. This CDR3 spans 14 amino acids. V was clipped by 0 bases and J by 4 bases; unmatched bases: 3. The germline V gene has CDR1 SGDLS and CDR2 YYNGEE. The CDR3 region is CASSVGQGLETQYF. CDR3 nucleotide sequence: TGTGCCAGCAGCGTAGGACAGGGTCTAGAGACCCAGTACTTC.

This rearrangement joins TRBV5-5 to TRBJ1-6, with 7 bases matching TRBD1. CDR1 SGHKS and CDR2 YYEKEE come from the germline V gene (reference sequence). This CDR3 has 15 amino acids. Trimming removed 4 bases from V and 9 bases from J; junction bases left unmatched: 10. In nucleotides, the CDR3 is TGTGCCAGCAGCGACGCGGCAGGGGGGGTTTCACCCCTCCACTTT. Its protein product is CASSDAAGGVSPLHF. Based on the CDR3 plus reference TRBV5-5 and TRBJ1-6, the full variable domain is DAGVTQSPTHLIKTRGQQVTLRCSPISGHKSVSWYQQVLGQGPQFIFQYYEKEERGRGNFPDRFSARQFPNYSSELNVNALLLGDSALYLCASSDAAGGVSPLHFGNGTRLTVT.

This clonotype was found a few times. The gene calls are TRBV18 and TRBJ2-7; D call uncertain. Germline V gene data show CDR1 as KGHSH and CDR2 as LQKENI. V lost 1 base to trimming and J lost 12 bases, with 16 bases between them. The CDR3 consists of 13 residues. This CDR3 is CASSPRASWDGYF. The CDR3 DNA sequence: TGTGCCAGCTCACCACGGGCCAGCTGGGATGGGTACTTC. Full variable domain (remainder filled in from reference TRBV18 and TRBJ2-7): NAGVMQNPRHLVRRRGQEARLRCSPMKGHSHVYWYRQLPEEGLKFMVYLQKENIIDESGMPKERFSAEFPKEGPSILRIQQVVRGDSAAYFCASSPRASWDGYFGPGTRLTVT.

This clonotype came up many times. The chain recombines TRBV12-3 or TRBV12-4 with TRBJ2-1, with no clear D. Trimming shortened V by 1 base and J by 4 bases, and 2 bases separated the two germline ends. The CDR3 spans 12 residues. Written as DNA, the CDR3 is TGTGCCAGCAGTTTAGAGTACAATGAGCAGTTCTTC. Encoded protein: CASSLEYNEQFF.

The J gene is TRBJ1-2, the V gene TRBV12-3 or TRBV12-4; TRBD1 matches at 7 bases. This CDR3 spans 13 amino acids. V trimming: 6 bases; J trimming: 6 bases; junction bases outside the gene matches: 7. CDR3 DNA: TGTGCCAGCAGCCCACAGGGGCCGAATGGCTACACCTTC. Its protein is CASSPQGPNGYTF.

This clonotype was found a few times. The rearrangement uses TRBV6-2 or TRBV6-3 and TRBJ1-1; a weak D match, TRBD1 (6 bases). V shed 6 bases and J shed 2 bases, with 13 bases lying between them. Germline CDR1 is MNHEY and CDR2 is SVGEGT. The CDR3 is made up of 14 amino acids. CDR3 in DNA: TGTGCCAGCAGAAGACAGGACTTCAACACTGAAGCTTTCTTT. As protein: CASRRQDFNTEAFF.

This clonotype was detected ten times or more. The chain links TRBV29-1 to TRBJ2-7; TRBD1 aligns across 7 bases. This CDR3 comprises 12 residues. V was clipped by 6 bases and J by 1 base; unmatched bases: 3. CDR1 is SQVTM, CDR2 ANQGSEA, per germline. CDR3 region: CSVRDSSYEQYF. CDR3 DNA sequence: TGCAGCGTCCGGGACAGTTCCTACGAGCAGTACTTC.

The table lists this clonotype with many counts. Here the CDR3 reads CASSYQTAGTEAFF. The CDR3 nucleotides are TGTGCCAGCAGTTACCAGACGGCGGGCACTGAAGCTTTCTTT. The chain employs TRBV6-6 and TRBJ1-1; D unclear. The CDR3 extends over 14 amino acids. With 2 bases removed from V and 4 bases from J, the gap between germline ends came to 11 bases. Germline CDR1 MNHNY, CDR2 SVGAGI (reference sequence).

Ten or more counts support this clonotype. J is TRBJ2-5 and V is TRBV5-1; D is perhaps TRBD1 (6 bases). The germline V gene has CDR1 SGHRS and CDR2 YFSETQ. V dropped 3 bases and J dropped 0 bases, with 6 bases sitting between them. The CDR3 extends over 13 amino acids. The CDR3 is CASSWDNQETQYF. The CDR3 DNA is TGCGCCAGCAGCTGGGACAACCAAGAGACCCAGTACTTC.

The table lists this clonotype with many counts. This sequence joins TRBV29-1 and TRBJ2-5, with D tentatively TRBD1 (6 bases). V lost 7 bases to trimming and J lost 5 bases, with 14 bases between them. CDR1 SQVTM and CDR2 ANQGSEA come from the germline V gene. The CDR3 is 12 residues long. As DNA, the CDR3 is TGCAGCGGGGACAAACTAGGGGAGACCCAGTACTTC. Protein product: CSGDKLGETQYF.

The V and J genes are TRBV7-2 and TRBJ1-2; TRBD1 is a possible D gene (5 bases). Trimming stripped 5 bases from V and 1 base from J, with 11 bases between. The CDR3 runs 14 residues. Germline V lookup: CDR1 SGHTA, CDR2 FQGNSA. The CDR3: CASSLTRDNYGYTF. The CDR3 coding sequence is TGTGCCAGCAGCCTAACCAGGGATAACTATGGCTACACCTTC.

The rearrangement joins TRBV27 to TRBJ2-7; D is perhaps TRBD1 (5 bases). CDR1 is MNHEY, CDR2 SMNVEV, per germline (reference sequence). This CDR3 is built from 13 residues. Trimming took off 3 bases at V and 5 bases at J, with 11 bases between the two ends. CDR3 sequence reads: CASSLWQGHEQYF. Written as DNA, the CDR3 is TGTGCCAGCAGTTTGTGGCAGGGTCACGAGCAGTACTTC.

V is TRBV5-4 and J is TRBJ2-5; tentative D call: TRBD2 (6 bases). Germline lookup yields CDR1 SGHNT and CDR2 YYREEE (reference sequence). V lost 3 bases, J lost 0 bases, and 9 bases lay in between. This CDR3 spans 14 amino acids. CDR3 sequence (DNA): TGTGCCAGCAGCTCGGGGGAGTACCAAGAGACCCAGTACTTC. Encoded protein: CASSSGEYQETQYF.

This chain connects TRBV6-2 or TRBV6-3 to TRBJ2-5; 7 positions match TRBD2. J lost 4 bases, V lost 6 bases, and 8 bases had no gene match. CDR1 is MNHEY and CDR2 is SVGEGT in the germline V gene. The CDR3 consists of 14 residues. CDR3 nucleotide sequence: TGTGCCAGCAGCCTTCGGGAGGCCGGAGAGACCCAGTACTTC. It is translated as CASSLREAGETQYF.

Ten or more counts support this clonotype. The CDR3 here is CASSKDGAAVTYTDTQYF. In DNA, the CDR3 is TGTGCCAGCAGTAAGGATGGGGCGGCAGTTACCTACACAGATACGCAGTATTTT. The chain couples TRBV28 to TRBJ2-3; a weak D match, TRBD1 (5 bases). The CDR3 covers 18 residues. The germline CDR1 and CDR2 sequences are MDHEN and SYDVKM. V was clipped by 5 bases and J by 2 bases, with 23 bases between them. Filled out from reference TRBV28 and TRBJ2-3, the complete variable domain reads DVKVTQSSRYLVKRTGEKVFLECVQDMDHENMFWYRQDPGLGLRLIYFSYDVKMKEKGDIPEGYSVSREKKERFSLILESASTNQTSMYLCASSKDGAAVTYTDTQYFGPGTRLTVL.

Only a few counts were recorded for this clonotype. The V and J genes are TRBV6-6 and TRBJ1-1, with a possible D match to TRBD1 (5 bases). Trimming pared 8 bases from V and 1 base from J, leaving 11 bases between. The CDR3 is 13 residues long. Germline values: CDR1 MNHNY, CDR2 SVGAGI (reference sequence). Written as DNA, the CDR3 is TGTGCCAGCTATCCAGGGAGGAACACTGAAGCTTTCTTT. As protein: CASYPGRNTEAFF.

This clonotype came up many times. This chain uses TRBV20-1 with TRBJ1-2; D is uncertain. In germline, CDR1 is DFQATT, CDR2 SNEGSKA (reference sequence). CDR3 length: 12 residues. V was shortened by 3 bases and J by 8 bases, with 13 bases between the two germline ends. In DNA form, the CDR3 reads TGCAGTGCTAGTAATGGGGTCCGGGGCTACACCTTC. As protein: CSASNGVRGYTF.

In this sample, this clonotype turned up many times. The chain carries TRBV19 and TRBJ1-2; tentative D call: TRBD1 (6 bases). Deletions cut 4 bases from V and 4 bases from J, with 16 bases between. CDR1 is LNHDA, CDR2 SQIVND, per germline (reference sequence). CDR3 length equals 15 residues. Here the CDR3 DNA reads TGTGCCAGTAGTAGCGCGGGGGCCCCTGGCTATGGCTACACCTTC. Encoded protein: CASSSAGAPGYGYTF.

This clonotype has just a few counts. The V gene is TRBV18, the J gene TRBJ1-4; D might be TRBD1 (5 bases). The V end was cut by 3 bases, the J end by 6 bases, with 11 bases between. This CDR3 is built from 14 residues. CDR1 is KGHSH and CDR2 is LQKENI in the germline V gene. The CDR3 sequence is CASSPRDGHEKLFF. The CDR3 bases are TGTGCCAGCTCACCTAGGGACGGACATGAAAAACTGTTTTTT.

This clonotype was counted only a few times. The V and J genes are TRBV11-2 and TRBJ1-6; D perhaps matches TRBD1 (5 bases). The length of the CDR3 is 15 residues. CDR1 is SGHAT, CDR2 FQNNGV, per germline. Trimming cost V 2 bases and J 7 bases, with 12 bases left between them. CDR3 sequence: CASSLRGAANSPLHF. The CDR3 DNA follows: TGTGCCAGCAGCTTACGCGGGGCAGCGAATTCACCCCTCCACTTT.

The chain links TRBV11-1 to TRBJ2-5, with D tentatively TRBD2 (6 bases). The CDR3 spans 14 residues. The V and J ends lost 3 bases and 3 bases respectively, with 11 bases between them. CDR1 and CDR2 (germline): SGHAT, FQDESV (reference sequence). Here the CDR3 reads CASSLGTEKETQYF. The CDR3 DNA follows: TGTGCCAGCAGCTTGGGGACTGAGAAAGAGACCCAGTACTTC.

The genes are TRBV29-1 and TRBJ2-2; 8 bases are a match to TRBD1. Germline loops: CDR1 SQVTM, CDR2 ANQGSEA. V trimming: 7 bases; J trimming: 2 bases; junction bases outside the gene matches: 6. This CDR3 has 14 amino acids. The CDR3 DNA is TGCAGCGCCACTGACAGGGGAAACACCGGGGAGCTGTTTTTT. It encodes CSATDRGNTGELFF.

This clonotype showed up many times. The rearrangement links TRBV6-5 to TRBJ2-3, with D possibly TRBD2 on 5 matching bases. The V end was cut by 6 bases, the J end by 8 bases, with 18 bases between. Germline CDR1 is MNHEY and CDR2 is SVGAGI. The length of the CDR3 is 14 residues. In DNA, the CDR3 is TGTGCCAGCAGCACCGGGATTATGACGGGTACGCAGTATTTT. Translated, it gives CASSTGIMTGTQYF.